The sequence of this T cell receptor beta chain was determined in a study of T-cell reconstitution after alpha-beta-depleted transplantation in children. TCRbeta library construction was performed incorporating unique molecular identifiers. TCRdb analysed the PCR reads with MiXCR anew, one entry per CDR3 protein. The sample has around 200,000 distinct CDR3 sequences; approximately 10% are singletons. V was pared by 1 base and J by 2 bases, with 8 bases of the junction left unmatched. The germline gives CDR1 SGHRS, CDR2 YFSETQ. The CDR3 loop spans 17 amino acids. This clonotype appeared many times. The chain couples TRBV5-1 to TRBJ2-3; the match to TRBD2 covers 9 bases. The sample consisted of PBMCs, taken before TCRalphabeta/CD19-depleted stem cell transplant. The source of this sequence is a child younger than two with acute myeloid leukemia, due to receive a stem cell transplant. The CDR3 reads CASSLKLSGRPTDTQYF. CDR3 nucleotide sequence: TGCGCCAGCAGCTTGAAACTGAGCGGGAGGCCCACAGATACGCAGTATTTT.